This T cell receptor delta chain derives from a study of delta chain sequences of gamma delta T cells (dated by TCRdb to between 2016 and 2019). V gives up 0 bases and J gives up 0 bases, and the segment between their germline ends measures 11 bases. Including the terminal cysteine and phenylalanine, the CDR3 comprises 18 residues. Of all the DNA, just the CDR3 is kept, 54 bases in frame from base 1. CDR1 and CDR2 were assigned from the germline V gene as GEAIGNYY and EKD. Taking its sample share into account, this clone is medium-sized (0.01 to 0.1%). The clone's antigen remains unknown. Base qualities are missing; no much larger clone stands one base away. To prepare the library, 5' RACE was applied. The run used an Illumina MiSeq. The public reads were reprocessed by TCRdb using CATT, and rows of matching DNA were later combined. In all, the sample holds 2,000 to 3,000 delta-chain clones, and 25% to 35% of those were seen once. In total, the top ten clones hold approximately 16% of the sample.

Rearrangement joined TRDV2 to TRDJ3; the D region possibly corresponds to TRDD3 (6 bases align). The sample taken for sequencing was either unsorted cells or a sorted T cell fraction (not recorded which). The TCR comes from a human donor in good health. The CDR3 protein is CACDTGGPSSWDTRQMFF. The DNA sequence is given as TGTGCCTGTGACACCGGGGGACCAAGCTCCTGGGACACCCGACAGATGTTTTTC.